The 3 T cell receptor beta chains listed next were all sequenced from one sample in a study of immune evolution from preneoplasia to lung adenocarcinoma (dated by TCRdb to the early 2020s). The library was made by the immunoSEQ multiplex PCR assay. This is the immuneACCESS table as TCRdb keeps it, with only in-frame sequences that have V and J called. A part of the clones is gone; compared with another copy, unresolved V genes explain less than half, and the rest is unexplained. The sample table holds 9,500 or so clones, of which about four fifths were seen once. The leading ten clones occupy 4% to 5.5% of the sample. Source material: FFPE minimally invasive lung adenocarcinoma tissue. The cell subset or site tag for this specimen amounts to: micro-invasive lung adenocarcinoma (MIA). The receptor set was obtained from a person between 65 and 80 years old with lung adenocarcinoma.

This clone was found a few times. The chain combines TRBV29-1 with TRBJ2-3, with D unclear. This CDR3 is 13 amino acids long. The V end was cut by 7 bases, the J end by 2 bases, with 13 bases between. Germline lookup yields CDR1 SQVTM and CDR2 ANQGSEA. CDR3: CSGGPVNTDTQYF. The DNA for the CDR3 is TGCAGCGGTGGGCCTGTGAACACAGATACGCAGTATTTT.

This rearrangement joins TRBV28 to TRBJ1-1, with D unclear. From germline, CDR1 is MDHEN and CDR2 SYDVKM. This CDR3 region has 15 residues. V was trimmed by 5 bases and J by 6 bases, leaving 19 bases between them. The CDR3 DNA follows: TGTGCCAGCAGTACCCTCCCCCTTTCGCGAGCTGAAGCTTTCTTT. Amino acids: CASSTLPLSRAEAFF.

The chain links TRBV7-9 to TRBJ2-1, with 10 bases that match TRBD1. Germline-derived CDR1 and CDR2 are SEHNR and FQNEAQ (reference sequence). Germline trimming cut 5 bases from V and 6 bases from J; bases unmatched to any gene: 7. The CDR3 is 15 residues long. This CDR3 is CASSTGTGDVNEQFF. CDR3 DNA sequence: TGTGCCAGCAGCACCGGGACAGGGGATGTCAATGAGCAGTTCTTC.